Below are 14 T cell receptor beta chains sequenced from a single sample in a study of T cells in Graves' hyperthyroidism and ophthalmopathy. Amplification targeted TCR beta CDR3 regions from RNA transcripts. A set of HTBI primers served as the primers for a first-round RT-PCR of the TCR CDR3. TCRdb processed the multiplex PCR reads anew with MiXCR; each CDR3 protein has one entry. This sample carries fewer than 700,000 distinct CDR3 sequences, 17% of them seen once, and the ten largest clones take around 17%. Sequenced: blood. The receptors here all came from a woman between 18 and 29 years old with Graves' ophthalmopathy.

The DNA of the CDR3 is TGTGCCAGCAGTGACTACTCCGCATCGGATACGCAGTATTTT. Protein sequence: CASSDYSASDTQYF. This rearrangement joins TRBV6-4 to TRBJ2-3; D gene ambiguous. This CDR3 region has 14 residues. The germline CDR1 and CDR2 sequences are MRHNA and SNTAGT. V shed 1 base and J shed 6 bases, with 11 bases lying between them.

The V gene is TRBV13, the J gene TRBJ2-5; 10 bases map to TRBD2. V lost 0 bases, J lost 5 bases, and 6 bases stayed unmatched. Germline V gene sequence: CDR1 PRHDT, CDR2 FYEKMQ (reference sequence). The CDR3 covers 16 residues. In DNA form, the CDR3 reads TGTGCCAGCAGCTTAGGAAGGACTAGCGGTGAGGAGACCCAGTACTTC. Its translation: CASSLGRTSGEETQYF.

This clonotype appeared a few times. The CDR3 DNA sequence: TGTGCCAGTAGGACATCCCTGGGACAGGAGAACTATGGCTACACCTTC. Its protein product is CASRTSLGQENYGYTF. The gene calls are TRBV19 and TRBJ1-2; TRBD1 agrees at 8 bases. With 6 bases clipped from V and 2 bases from J, the junction kept 11 bases outside the gene matches. The germline gives CDR1 LNHDA, CDR2 SQIVND (reference sequence). CDR3 length equals 16 residues.

This clonotype was seen at least ten times. CDR3 in amino acids: CASSLVYEAFF. CDR3 DNA: TGTGCCAGCAGCTTAGTGTATGAAGCTTTCTTT. The gene calls are TRBV7-2 and TRBJ1-1; D unclear. Per the germline V gene, CDR1 is SGHTA and CDR2 is FQGNSA. Trimming removed 1 base from V and 7 bases from J, with 4 bases in between. The CDR3 runs to 11 residues.

This clonotype has ten or more counts. V usage is TRBV27 and J usage is TRBJ2-5; D is ambiguous. Looked up from germline, CDR1 is MNHEY and CDR2 is SMNVEV (reference sequence). V lost 3 bases and J 4 bases, leaving 15 bases between the germline ends. The CDR3 extends over 15 amino acids. CDR3 bases: TGTGCCAGCAGTTTGGTTAGAGAGTCGGGAGAGACCCAGTACTTC. This encodes CASSLVRESGETQYF.

At least ten counts were recorded for this clonotype. CDR3 bases: TGTGCCAGCAGAGGTCGGCCTAGCGGGGGGGATACGCAGTATTTT. Protein product: CASRGRPSGGDTQYF. V gene TRBV7-2 combines with J gene TRBJ2-3, with TRBD2 matching over 11 bases. The germline gives CDR1 SGHTA, CDR2 FQGNSA. The junction had 8 bases not matched to a gene; V was cut back by 6 bases and J by 6 bases. CDR3 length: 15 amino acids.

The rearrangement joins TRBV11-2 to TRBJ2-7, with D possibly being TRBD2 (5 bases). The CDR3 is 17 residues long. Deletions cut 1 base from V and 0 bases from J, with 16 bases between. Germline lookup yields CDR1 SGHAT and CDR2 FQNNGV. The CDR3 loop is CASSLGTHRAGSYEQYF. The CDR3 region has the DNA TGTGCCAGCAGCTTAGGGACTCATAGGGCGGGCTCCTACGAGCAGTACTTC.

This clonotype showed up many times. The chain combines TRBV6-1 with TRBJ2-2, with 10 bases aligning to TRBD2. This CDR3 spans 15 amino acids. Germline values: CDR1 MNHNS, CDR2 SASEGT. V gave up 2 bases and J gave up 3 bases; unmatched junction bases: 0. Here the CDR3 reads CASSESGRDTGELFF. CDR3 sequence (DNA): TGTGCCAGCAGTGAAAGCGGGAGGGACACCGGGGAGCTGTTTTTT.

This clonotype was seen only a few times. An end of the junction differs from the germline gene, which may be a read error. The chain has TRBV11-2 and TRBJ2-7, with TRBD2 as a possible D gene (5 bases). The CDR3 is 16 residues long. Germline CDR1 and CDR2: SGHAT and FQNNGV. Here the CDR3 reads CASSLEGFTPSYEQYF. The CDR3, as DNA: TGTGCCAGCAGCCTAGAGGGTTTTACACCTTCCTACGAGCAGTACTTC.

This clonotype came up many times. V gene TRBV27 combines with J gene TRBJ1-1; possible D gene TRBD1, 6 bases. The CDR3 length is 14 residues. V lost 2 bases and J lost 5, with 12 bases in between. Germline CDR1 reads MNHEY; CDR2 reads SMNVEV (reference sequence). DNA of the CDR3: TGTGCCAGCAGTTTAAGGGGGGTATGGACTGAAGCTTTCTTT. As protein: CASSLRGVWTEAFF.

The chain uses TRBV15 and TRBJ2-2; no reliable D call. The CDR3 has 13 amino acids. V lost 0 bases and J lost 5, with 4 bases in between. CDR1 LNHNV and CDR2 YYDKDF come from the germline V gene (reference sequence). The CDR3 region has the DNA TGTGCCACCAGCAGAGAGGGAACCGGGGAGCTGTTTTTT. This encodes CATSREGTGELFF.

J is TRBJ1-1 and V is TRBV7-8; D remains unclear. Germline V gives CDR1 SGHVS, CDR2 FQNEAQ. Trimming pared 3 bases from V and 0 bases from J, leaving 8 bases between. This CDR3 is built from 14 residues. This CDR3 reads CASSFERLNTEAFF. The CDR3, as DNA: TGTGCCAGCAGCTTCGAAAGGTTGAACACTGAAGCTTTCTTT. Looking up the rest from reference TRBV7-8 and TRBJ1-1 gives the full variable domain: GAGVSQSPRYKVAKRGQDVALRCDPISGHVSLFWYQQALGQGPEFLTYFQNEAQLDKSGLPSDRFFAERPEGSVSTLKIQRTQQEDSAVYLCASSFERLNTEAFFGQGTRLTVV.

This clonotype was recorded at least ten times. J is TRBJ2-2 and V is TRBV20-1; D unresolved. The ends were cut back, 2 bases at V and 8 bases at J, with 12 bases in the middle. Germline V gene lookup returns CDR1 DFQATT and CDR2 SNEGSKA (reference sequence). The CDR3 contains 13 residues. This CDR3 is CSARTFDAGELFF. CDR3 DNA sequence: TGCAGTGCTAGAACTTTCGACGCAGGGGAGCTGTTTTTT.

This clonotype has at least ten counts. V gene TRBV7-9 combines with J gene TRBJ2-7; tentatively, D is TRBD2 (5 bases). Per germline, CDR1 SEHNR and CDR2 FQNEAQ (reference sequence). The CDR3 runs to 13 residues. Trimming left V 5 bases short and J 4 bases short, with 12 bases between. CDR3 amino acids: CASSDEERYEQYF. The CDR3 nucleotides are TGTGCCAGCAGCGACGAGGAGCGGTACGAGCAGTACTTC. Looking up the rest from reference TRBV7-9 and TRBJ2-7 gives the full variable domain: DTGVSQNPRHKITKRGQNVTFRCDPISEHNRLYWYRQTLGQGPEFLTYFQNEAQLEKSRLLSDRFSAERPKGSFSTLEIQRTEQGDSAMYLCASSDEERYEQYFGPGTRLTVT.